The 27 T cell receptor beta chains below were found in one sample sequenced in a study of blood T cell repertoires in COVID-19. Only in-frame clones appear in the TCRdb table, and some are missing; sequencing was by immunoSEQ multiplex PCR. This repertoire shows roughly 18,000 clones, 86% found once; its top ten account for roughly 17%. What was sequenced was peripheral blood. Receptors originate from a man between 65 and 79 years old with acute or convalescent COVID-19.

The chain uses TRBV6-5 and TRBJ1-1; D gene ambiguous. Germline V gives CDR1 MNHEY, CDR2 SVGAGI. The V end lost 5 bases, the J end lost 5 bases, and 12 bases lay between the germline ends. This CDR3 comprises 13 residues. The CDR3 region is CASSLTFRTEAFF. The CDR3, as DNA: TGTGCCAGCAGTCTGACTTTCCGGACTGAAGCTTTCTTT.

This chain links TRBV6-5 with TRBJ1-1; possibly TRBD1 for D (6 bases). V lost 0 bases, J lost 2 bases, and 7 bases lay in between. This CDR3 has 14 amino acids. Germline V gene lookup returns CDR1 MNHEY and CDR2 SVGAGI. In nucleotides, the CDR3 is TGTGCCAGCAGTTACTCCGGGACAAACACTGAAGCTTTCTTT. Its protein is CASSYSGTNTEAFF.

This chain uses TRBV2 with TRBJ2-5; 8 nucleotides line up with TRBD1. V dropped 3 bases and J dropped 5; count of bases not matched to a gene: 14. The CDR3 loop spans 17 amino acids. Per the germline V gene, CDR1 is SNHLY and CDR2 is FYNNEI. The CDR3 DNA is TGTGCCAGCAGTGATCCCGGAGCAGGGGGCGTCGAGGAGACCCAGTACTTC. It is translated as CASSDPGAGGVEETQYF.

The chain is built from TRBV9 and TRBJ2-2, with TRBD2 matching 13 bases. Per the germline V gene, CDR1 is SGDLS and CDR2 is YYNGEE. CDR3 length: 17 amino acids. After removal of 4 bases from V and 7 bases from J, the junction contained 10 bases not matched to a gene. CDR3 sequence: CASSRGLAGVYGGELFF. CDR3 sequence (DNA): TGTGCCAGCAGCCGCGGACTAGCGGGAGTTTACGGCGGGGAGCTGTTTTTT.

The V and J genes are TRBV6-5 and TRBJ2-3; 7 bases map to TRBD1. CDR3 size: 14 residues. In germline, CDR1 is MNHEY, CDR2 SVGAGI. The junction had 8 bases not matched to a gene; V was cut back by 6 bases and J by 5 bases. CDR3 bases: TGTGCCAGCAGGAGGGACAGCCTGGGAGATACGCAGTATTTT. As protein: CASRRDSLGDTQYF.

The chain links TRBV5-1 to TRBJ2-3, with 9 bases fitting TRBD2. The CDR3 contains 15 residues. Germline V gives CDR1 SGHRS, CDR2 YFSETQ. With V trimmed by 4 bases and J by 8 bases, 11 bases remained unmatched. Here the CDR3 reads CASSPNSGSGVTQYF. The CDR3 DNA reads TGCGCCAGCAGCCCTAATAGCGGGAGTGGGGTTACGCAGTATTTT.

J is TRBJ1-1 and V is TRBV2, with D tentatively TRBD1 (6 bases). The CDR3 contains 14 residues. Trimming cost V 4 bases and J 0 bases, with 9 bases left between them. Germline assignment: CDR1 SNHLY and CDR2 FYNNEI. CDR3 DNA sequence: TGTGCCAGCAGTGGAAGGACAGTGAACACTGAAGCTTTCTTT. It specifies CASSGRTVNTEAFF.

In DNA form, the CDR3 reads TGTGCCAGCAGCGATACTAGCGTGGGTATAGCCAAAAACATTCAGTACTTC. Amino acids: CASSDTSVGIAKNIQYF. The rearrangement uses TRBV11-2 and TRBJ2-4; TRBD2 matches at 7 bases. The V segment lost 5 bases and the J segment 0 bases; nucleotides outside the gene matches: 10. Per germline, CDR1 SGHAT and CDR2 FQNNGV. This CDR3 spans 17 amino acids.

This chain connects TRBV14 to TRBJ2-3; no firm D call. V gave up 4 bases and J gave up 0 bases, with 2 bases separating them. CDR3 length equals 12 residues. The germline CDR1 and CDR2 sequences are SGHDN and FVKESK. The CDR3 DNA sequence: TGTGCCAGCAGCCCGAGCACAGATACGCAGTATTTT. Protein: CASSPSTDTQYF.

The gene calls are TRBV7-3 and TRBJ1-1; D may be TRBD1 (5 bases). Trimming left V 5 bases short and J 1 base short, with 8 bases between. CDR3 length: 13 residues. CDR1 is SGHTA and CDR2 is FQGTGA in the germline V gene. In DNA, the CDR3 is TGTGCCAGCAGCGCGACAGCGAACACTGAAGCTTTCTTT. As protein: CASSATANTEAFF.

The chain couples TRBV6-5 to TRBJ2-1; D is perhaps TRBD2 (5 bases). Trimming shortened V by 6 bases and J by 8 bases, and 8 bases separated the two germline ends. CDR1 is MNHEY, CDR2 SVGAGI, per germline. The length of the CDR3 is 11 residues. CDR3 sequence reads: CASRLVDEQFF. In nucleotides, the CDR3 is TGTGCCAGCAGACTAGTCGATGAGCAGTTCTTC.

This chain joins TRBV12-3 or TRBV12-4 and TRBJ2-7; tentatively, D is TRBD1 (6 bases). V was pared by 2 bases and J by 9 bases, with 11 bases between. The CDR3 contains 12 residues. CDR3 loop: CASSLSRGAQYF. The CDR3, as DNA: TGTGCCAGCAGTTTAAGCAGGGGCGCGCAGTACTTC.

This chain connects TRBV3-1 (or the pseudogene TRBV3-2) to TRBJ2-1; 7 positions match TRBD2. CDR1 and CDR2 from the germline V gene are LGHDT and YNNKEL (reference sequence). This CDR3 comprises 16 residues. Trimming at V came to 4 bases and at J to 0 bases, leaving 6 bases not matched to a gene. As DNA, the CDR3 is TGTGCCAGCAGCCTCCGCGGGGGAAGCTCCTACAATGAGCAGTTCTTC. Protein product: CASSLRGGSSYNEQFF.

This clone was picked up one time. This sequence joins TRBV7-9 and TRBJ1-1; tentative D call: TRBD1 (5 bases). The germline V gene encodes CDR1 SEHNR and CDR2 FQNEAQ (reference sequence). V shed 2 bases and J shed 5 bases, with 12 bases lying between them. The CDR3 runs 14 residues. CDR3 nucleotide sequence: TGTGCCAGCAGCTTAACAGGATCCGGGACTGAAGCTTTCTTT. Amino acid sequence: CASSLTGSGTEAFF.

CDR3 loop: CASSLGQSIYF. In DNA form, the CDR3 reads TGTGCCAGCAGTCTCGGACAGAGTATATACTTC. J is TRBJ2-7 and V is TRBV6-5; D might be TRBD1 (6 bases). CDR1 and CDR2 (germline): MNHEY, SVGAGI. The length of the CDR3 is 11 residues. V lost 5 bases and J lost 13, with 15 bases in between.

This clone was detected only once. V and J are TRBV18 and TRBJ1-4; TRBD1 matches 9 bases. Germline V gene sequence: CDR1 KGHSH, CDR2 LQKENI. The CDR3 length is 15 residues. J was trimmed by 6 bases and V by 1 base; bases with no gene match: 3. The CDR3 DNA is TGTGCCAGCTCACCACGAACAGGGGGCCATGAAAAACTGTTTTTT. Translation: CASSPRTGGHEKLFF.

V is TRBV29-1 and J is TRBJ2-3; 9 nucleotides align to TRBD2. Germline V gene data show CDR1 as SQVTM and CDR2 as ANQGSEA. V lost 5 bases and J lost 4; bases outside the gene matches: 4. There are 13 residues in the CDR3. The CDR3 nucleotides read TGCAGCGTTCTTAGCGGGAGAGCAGATACGCAGTATTTT. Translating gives CSVLSGRADTQYF.

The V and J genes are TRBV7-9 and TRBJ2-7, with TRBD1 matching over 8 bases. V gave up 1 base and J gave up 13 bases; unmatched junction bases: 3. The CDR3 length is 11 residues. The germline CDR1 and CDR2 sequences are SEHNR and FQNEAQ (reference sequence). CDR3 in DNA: TGTGCCAGCAGCTTAGAAGGGACAGGCTACTTC. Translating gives CASSLEGTGYF.

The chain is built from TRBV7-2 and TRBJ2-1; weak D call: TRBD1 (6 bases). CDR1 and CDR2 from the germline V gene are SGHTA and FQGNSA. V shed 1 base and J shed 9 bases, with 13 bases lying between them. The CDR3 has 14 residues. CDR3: CASSLGRTAGEQFF. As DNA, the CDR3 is TGTGCCAGCAGCTTAGGTCGGACAGCCGGTGAGCAGTTCTTC.

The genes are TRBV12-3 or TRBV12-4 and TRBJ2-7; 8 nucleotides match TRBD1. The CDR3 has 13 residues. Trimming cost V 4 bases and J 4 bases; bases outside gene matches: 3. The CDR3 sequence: CASSSGGGYEQYF. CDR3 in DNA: TGTGCCAGCAGTTCAGGGGGCGGGTACGAGCAGTACTTC.

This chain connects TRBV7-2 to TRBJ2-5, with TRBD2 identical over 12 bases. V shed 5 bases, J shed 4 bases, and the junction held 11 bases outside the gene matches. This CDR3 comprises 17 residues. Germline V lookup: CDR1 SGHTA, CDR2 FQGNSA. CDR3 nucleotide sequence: TGTGCCAGCAGCCCCTTATCTAGCGGGAGGGAGCGAGAGACCCAGTACTTC. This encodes CASSPLSSGRERETQYF.

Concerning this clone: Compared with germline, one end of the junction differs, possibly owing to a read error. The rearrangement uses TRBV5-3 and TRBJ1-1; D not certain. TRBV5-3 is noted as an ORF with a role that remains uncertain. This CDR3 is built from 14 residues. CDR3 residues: CARSLVSLKTEAFF. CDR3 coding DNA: TGTGCCAGAAGCTTGGTCAGTTTGAAAACTGAAGCTTTCTTT.

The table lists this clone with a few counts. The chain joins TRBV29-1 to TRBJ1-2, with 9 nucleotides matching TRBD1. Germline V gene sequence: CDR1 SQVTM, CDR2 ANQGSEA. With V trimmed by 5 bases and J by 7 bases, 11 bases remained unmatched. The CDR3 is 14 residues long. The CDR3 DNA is TGCAGCGTTTCCGGGACAGGGCTGCCTAGTGGCTACACCTTC. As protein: CSVSGTGLPSGYTF. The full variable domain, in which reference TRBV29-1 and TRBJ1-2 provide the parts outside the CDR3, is SAVISQKPSRDICQRGTSLTIQCQVDSQVTMMFWYRQQPGQSLTLIATANQGSEATYESGFVIDKFPISRPNLTFSTLTVSNMSPEDSSIYLCSVSGTGLPSGYTFGSGTRLTVV.

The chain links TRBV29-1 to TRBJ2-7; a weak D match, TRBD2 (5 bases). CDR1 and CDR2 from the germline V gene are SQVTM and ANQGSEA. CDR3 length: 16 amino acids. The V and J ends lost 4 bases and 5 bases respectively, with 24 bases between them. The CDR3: CSVGHGGSLISDEQYF. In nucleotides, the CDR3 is TGCAGCGTTGGACACGGCGGGTCTCTAATCAGCGACGAGCAGTACTTC.

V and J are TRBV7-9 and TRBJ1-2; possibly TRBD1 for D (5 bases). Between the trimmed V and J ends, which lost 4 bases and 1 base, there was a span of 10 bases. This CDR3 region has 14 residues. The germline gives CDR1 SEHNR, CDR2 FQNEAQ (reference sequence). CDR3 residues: CASSSGPNNYGYTF. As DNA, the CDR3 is TGTGCCAGCAGCTCAGGGCCCAATAACTATGGCTACACCTTC.

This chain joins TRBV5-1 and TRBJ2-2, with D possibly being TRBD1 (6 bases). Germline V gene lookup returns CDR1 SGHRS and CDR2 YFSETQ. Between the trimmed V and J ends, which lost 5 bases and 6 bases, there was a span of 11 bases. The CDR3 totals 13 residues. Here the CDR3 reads CASRDTGPGELFF. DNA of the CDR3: TGCGCCAGCAGGGATACAGGGCCCGGGGAGCTGTTTTTT.

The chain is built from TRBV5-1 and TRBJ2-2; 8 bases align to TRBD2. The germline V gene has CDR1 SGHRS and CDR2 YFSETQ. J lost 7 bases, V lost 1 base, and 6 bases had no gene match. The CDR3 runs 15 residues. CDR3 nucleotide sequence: TGCGCCAGCAGCTTGAGCGGGAGTATAGTCGGGGAGCTGTTTTTT. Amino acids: CASSLSGSIVGELFF.